Below, 21 T cell receptor beta chains from the same sample are listed, as sequenced in a study of cytomegalovirus exposure and HLA in healthy donors. A multiplex PCR was run with 60 Vbeta primers and 13 Jbeta primers. Sequenced by immunoSEQ multiplex PCR; TCRdb stores in-frame clones only, minus some. Among about 160,000 clones listed, 80% were seen once. The sequencing input was PBMCs. Receptors originate from a man aged 30 to 45 in good health and CMV-seronegative.

The V gene is TRBV7-9, the J gene TRBJ1-2; the match to TRBD1 covers 8 bases. There are 13 residues in the CDR3. CDR1 is SEHNR and CDR2 is FQNEAQ in the germline V gene (reference sequence). Trimming cost V 5 bases and J 8 bases; bases outside gene matches: 7. The CDR3 is CASSRGQGRGYTF. The DNA for the CDR3 is TGTGCCAGCAGCCGTGGACAGGGTCGAGGCTACACCTTC.

This chain's CDR3 is CASSSGGRLREAFF. CDR3 nucleotides: TGCGCCAGCAGCTCGGGGGGCCGGTTGCGTGAAGCTTTCTTT. The chain employs TRBV5-1 and TRBJ1-1, with D perhaps matching TRBD1 (6 bases). Germline values: CDR1 SGHRS, CDR2 YFSETQ. V lost 3 bases and J 7 bases, leaving 16 bases between the germline ends. CDR3 length equals 14 residues. Using reference TRBV5-1 and TRBJ1-1 for the parts outside the CDR3, the full variable domain is KAGVTQTPRYLIKTRGQQVTLSCSPISGHRSVSWYQQTPGQGLQFLFEYFSETQRNKGNFPGRFSGRQFSNSRSEMNVSTLELGDSALYLCASSSGGRLREAFFGQGTRLTVV.

The chain couples TRBV7-3 to TRBJ2-6; 7 bases align to TRBD1. Trimming removed 4 bases from V and 4 bases from J; junction bases left unmatched: 4. Per the germline V gene, CDR1 is SGHTA and CDR2 is FQGTGA. The CDR3 has 15 amino acids. The CDR3 region has the DNA TGTGCCAGCAGCTCTGGACAGGTCGGGGCCAACGTCCTGACTTTC. This gives the protein CASSSGQVGANVLTF. Complete variable domain (other parts from reference TRBV7-3 and TRBJ2-6): GAGVSQTPSNKVTEKGKYVELRCDPISGHTALYWYRQSLGQGPEFLIYFQGTGAADDSGLPNDRFFAVRPEGSVSTLKIQRTERGDSAVYLCASSSGQVGANVLTFGAGSRLTVL.

This clone was counted once. Other nucleotide sequences from this sample produce the same CDR3. The chain carries TRBV29-1 and TRBJ2-7; the match to TRBD1 covers 9 bases. The CDR3 loop spans 13 amino acids. V lost 4 bases to trimming and J lost 1 base; unmatched junction nucleotides: 2. Looked up from germline, CDR1 is SQVTM and CDR2 is ANQGSEA. The CDR3 loop reads CSVAGQGSYEQYF. Here the CDR3 DNA reads TGCAGCGTTGCTGGACAGGGGTCCTACGAGCAGTACTTC.

This clone was detected once. The gene calls are TRBV6-5 and TRBJ2-7; TRBD1 aligns across 7 bases. The CDR3 spans 12 residues. Per germline, CDR1 MNHEY and CDR2 SVGAGI. V shed 8 bases and J 0 bases; nucleotides not matched to a gene: 1. In DNA, the CDR3 is TGTGCCAGCTGGGACAGCTCCTACGAGCAGTACTTC. It encodes CASWDSSYEQYF.

The J gene is TRBJ2-7, the V gene TRBV28; D remains unclear. Germline V gene data show CDR1 as MDHEN and CDR2 as SYDVKM. V lost 4 bases to trimming and J lost 7 bases, with 23 bases between them. The CDR3 runs to 16 residues. This CDR3 reads CASSSLRSSGSGEQYF. CDR3 sequence (DNA): TGTGCCAGCAGTTCCCTCCGAAGCTCTGGGTCAGGAGAGCAGTACTTC.

The table lists this clone with a count of one. The chain is built from TRBV7-9 and TRBJ1-2; 7 bases line up with TRBD1. J was trimmed by 8 bases and V by 3 bases; bases with no gene match: 9. CDR3 length equals 14 residues. Germline loops: CDR1 SEHNR, CDR2 FQNEAQ (reference sequence). The CDR3 region has the DNA TGTGCCAGCAGCTTCGGACAGGAACCCTCGGGCTACACCTTC. It translates to CASSFGQEPSGYTF.

This clone has only one observation. The chain recombines TRBV5-1 with TRBJ2-1; 9 bases are a match to TRBD2. Germline V gene data show CDR1 as SGHRS and CDR2 as YFSETQ. The CDR3 is made up of 16 amino acids. Germline trimming cut 0 bases from V and 6 bases from J; bases unmatched to any gene: 7. CDR3 protein: CASSLVRLAALNEQFF. The CDR3 DNA reads as TGCGCCAGCAGCTTGGTTCGACTAGCGGCTCTCAATGAGCAGTTCTTC.

The J gene is TRBJ1-2, the V gene TRBV19, with D maybe TRBD1 (5 bases). From germline, CDR1 is LNHDA and CDR2 SQIVND (reference sequence). This CDR3 spans 12 amino acids. V was pared by 9 bases and J by 3 bases, with 11 bases between. CDR3 residues: CASQGADYGYTF. As DNA, the CDR3 is TGTGCCAGCCAAGGGGCTGACTATGGCTACACCTTC. Drawing the rest from reference TRBV19 and TRBJ1-2, the complete variable domain is DGGITQSPKYLFRKEGQNVTLSCEQNLNHDAMYWYRQDPGQGLRLIYYSQIVNDFQKGDIAEGYSVSREKKESFPLTVTSAQKNPTAFYLCASQGADYGYTFGSGTRLTVV.

The V and J genes are TRBV30 and TRBJ2-7; tentatively, D is TRBD2 (6 bases). The CDR3 is made up of 13 amino acids. V lost 3 bases to trimming and J lost 2 bases, with 11 bases between them. CDR1 GTSNPN and CDR2 SVGIG come from the germline V gene (reference sequence). CDR3 nucleotides: TGTGCCTGGAGCCCGGGAGAACCCTACGAGCAGTACTTC. Its translation: CAWSPGEPYEQYF.

The rearrangement links TRBV5-6 to TRBJ1-1, with TRBD1 matching over 9 bases. The CDR3 spans 14 residues. Germline CDR1 reads SGHDT; CDR2 reads YYEEEE. V shed 7 bases and J 0 bases; nucleotides not matched to a gene: 4. DNA for the CDR3: TGTGCCAGCTACAGGGGGCGCATGAACACTGAAGCTTTCTTT. Protein product: CASYRGRMNTEAFF.

The chain recombines TRBV21-1 with TRBJ1-3; the table calls TRBD1, which could not be checked here. TRBV21-1 is a pseudogene segment. The CDR3 has 13 residues. The CDR3 DNA reads TGTGCCAGCAGCACCAATTCTGGAAACACCATATATTTT. Its protein is CASSTNSGNTIYF.

This chain connects TRBV13 to TRBJ1-1, with D unclear. V was clipped by 5 bases and J by 2 bases, with 15 bases between them. The CDR3 spans 15 residues. Germline CDR1 is PRHDT and CDR2 is FYEKMQ (reference sequence). The CDR3 DNA reads as TGTGCCAGCAGCCCTACGACCAGCGGCAACACTGAAGCTTTCTTT. Encoded protein: CASSPTTSGNTEAFF.

This clone showed up just a few times. The J gene is TRBJ2-1, the V gene TRBV7-3, with D possibly being TRBD2 (6 bases). The CDR3 spans 13 residues. CDR1 is SGHTA, CDR2 FQGTGA, per germline. Trimming removed 6 bases at V and 9 bases at J, with 15 bases between. CDR3 loop: CASSQRLDGEQFF. Written as DNA, the CDR3 is TGTGCCAGCAGTCAACGACTAGACGGTGAGCAGTTCTTC.

The CDR3 sequence: CASSSAGVLTDTQYF. The CDR3 DNA reads TGTGCCAGCAGTTCAGCGGGGGTACTCACAGATACGCAGTATTTT. The chain recombines TRBV27 with TRBJ2-3, with 8 bases identical to TRBD2. This CDR3 region has 15 residues. V was clipped by 4 bases and J by 2 bases; unmatched bases: 5. The germline CDR1 and CDR2 sequences are MNHEY and SMNVEV (reference sequence).

The chain uses TRBV9 and TRBJ2-1; 14 nucleotides match TRBD2. The germline V gene encodes CDR1 SGDLS and CDR2 YYNGEE. The CDR3 loop spans 19 amino acids. With V trimmed by 3 bases and J by 1 base, 9 bases remained unmatched. CDR3 nucleotide sequence: TGTGCCAGCAGCGCCCTCTCCGGGACTAGCGGGGGTTCCTACAATGAGCAGTTCTTC. This codes for CASSALSGTSGGSYNEQFF.

This chain links TRBV7-8 with TRBJ2-3; 7 bases agree with TRBD2. This CDR3 region has 16 residues. Unmatched junction bases numbered 5, after V lost 2 bases and J lost 0 bases. Germline V gene sequence: CDR1 SGHVS, CDR2 FQNEAQ. The CDR3: CASSLWAGESTDTQYF. The CDR3 DNA sequence: TGTGCCAGCAGCTTATGGGCGGGGGAAAGCACAGATACGCAGTATTTT.

The chain combines TRBV4-1 with TRBJ2-5; TRBD2 is a possible D gene (6 bases). V lost 0 bases and J 11 bases, leaving 22 bases between the germline ends. The CDR3 runs to 16 residues. Germline-derived CDR1 and CDR2 are MGHRA and YSYEKL. CDR3 sequence: CASSQDQELISGEQYF. The DNA of the CDR3 is TGCGCCAGCAGCCAAGATCAGGAACTCATTTCGGGGGAGCAGTACTTC.

The chain is built from TRBV27 and TRBJ2-7; 8 nucleotides line up with TRBD2. Germline V gene sequence: CDR1 MNHEY, CDR2 SMNVEV (reference sequence). J lost 2 bases, V lost 3 bases, and 6 bases had no gene match. The CDR3 loop spans 15 amino acids. CDR3 protein: CASSFGTGGPYEQYF. As DNA, the CDR3 is TGTGCCAGCAGTTTTGGGACGGGAGGGCCCTACGAGCAGTACTTC.

The rearrangement uses TRBV16 and TRBJ2-5; 7 nucleotides match TRBD2. The assigned J gene may be wrong: the sequence end matches TRBJ2-7 better. Germline V gene lookup returns CDR1 KGHSY and CDR2 FQNENV. The CDR3 sequence is 15 residues long. The CDR3 DNA reads TGTGCCAGCAGCCATGGGGAGGGTCCAGCCTACGAGCAGTACTTC. The encoded protein is CASSHGEGPAYEQYF.

The chain uses TRBV5-1 and TRBJ2-2; 10 bases are a match to TRBD2. Unmatched junction bases numbered 11, after V lost 4 bases and J lost 5 bases. The germline V gene encodes CDR1 SGHRS and CDR2 YFSETQ. The CDR3 length is 17 residues. CDR3 nucleotides: TGCGCCAGCAGCATCCCTCTAGCGGGAGTTAGAACCGGGGAGCTGTTTTTT. Amino acid sequence: CASSIPLAGVRTGELFF.